Sequencing of this TCR beta chain was carried out in a study of shared clonotypes between healthy human individuals. Findings and caveats of the study: Non-shared clonotypes had lower generation probabilities than those shared by all four donors.

There are 14 residues in the CDR3. J was trimmed by 5 bases and V by 4 bases; bases with no gene match: 4. CDR1 KGHSH and CDR2 LQKENI come from the germline V gene. With respect to this clone: As yet, its antigen is unknown.

In the authors' methods: With immunoSEQ giving junction-only sequences and no quality scores, filtering differed. Data came from immunoSEQ multiplex PCR; TCRdb stores just in-frame clones and leaves some out. The V and J calls and clone size were taken over from that table, and D and trimming were inferred from the DNA. The repertoire holds 1,400,000 or so clones, with approximately 98.5% as singletons. The source of this sequence is a man aged 25 to 40 in good health. Sequenced sample: naive CD4+ T cells sorted from blood. Regarding subset: CD45RA+ positively selected. The chain joins TRBV18 to TRBJ2-3, with 9 bases aligning to TRBD2. CDR3 sequence: CASSLAGVEDTQYF. CDR3 DNA sequence: TGTGCCAGCTCACTAGCGGGAGTAGAAGATACGCAGTATTTT. The entire variable domain, with the rest obtained from reference TRBV18 and TRBJ2-3, is as follows: NAGVMQNPRHLVRRRGQEARLRCSPMKGHSHVYWYRQLPEEGLKFMVYLQKENIIDESGMPKERFSAEFPKEGPSILRIQQVVRGDSAAYFCASSLAGVEDTQYFGPGTRLTVL.